The clone carrying this T cell receptor beta chain was found a few times. These data originate in a study of blood T cell repertoires in COVID-19. Overall study: PBMCs, B-cell-depleted T cells, or T cells were the source of the cDNA or gDNA that made up the material.

In the study's own analysis: Cell counts per sample came from amplifying reference gene primers. This table comes from immunoSEQ multiplex PCR, and its TCRdb copy is limited to in-frame clones, with some not included. The DNA gave D and trimming, while V, J and clone size come from that table. The sample holds 150,000 or so clones; about nine tenths are singletons and the top ten take about a quarter. The V gene lost 2 bases and the J gene lost 4 bases, with 17 bases spanning the gap. The CDR3 is made up of 16 amino acids. The V gene's germline CDR1 is KGHSH and CDR2 LQKENI. The rearrangement joins TRBV18 to TRBJ1-1; weak D call: TRBD1 (5 bases). The sequencing input was peripheral blood. The TCR was taken from a man in his 60s with acute or convalescent COVID-19. Here the CDR3 reads CASSPTSGGRGTEAFF. The CDR3 DNA reads TGTGCCAGCTCACCAACTTCGGGGGGACGAGGCACTGAAGCTTTCTTT.